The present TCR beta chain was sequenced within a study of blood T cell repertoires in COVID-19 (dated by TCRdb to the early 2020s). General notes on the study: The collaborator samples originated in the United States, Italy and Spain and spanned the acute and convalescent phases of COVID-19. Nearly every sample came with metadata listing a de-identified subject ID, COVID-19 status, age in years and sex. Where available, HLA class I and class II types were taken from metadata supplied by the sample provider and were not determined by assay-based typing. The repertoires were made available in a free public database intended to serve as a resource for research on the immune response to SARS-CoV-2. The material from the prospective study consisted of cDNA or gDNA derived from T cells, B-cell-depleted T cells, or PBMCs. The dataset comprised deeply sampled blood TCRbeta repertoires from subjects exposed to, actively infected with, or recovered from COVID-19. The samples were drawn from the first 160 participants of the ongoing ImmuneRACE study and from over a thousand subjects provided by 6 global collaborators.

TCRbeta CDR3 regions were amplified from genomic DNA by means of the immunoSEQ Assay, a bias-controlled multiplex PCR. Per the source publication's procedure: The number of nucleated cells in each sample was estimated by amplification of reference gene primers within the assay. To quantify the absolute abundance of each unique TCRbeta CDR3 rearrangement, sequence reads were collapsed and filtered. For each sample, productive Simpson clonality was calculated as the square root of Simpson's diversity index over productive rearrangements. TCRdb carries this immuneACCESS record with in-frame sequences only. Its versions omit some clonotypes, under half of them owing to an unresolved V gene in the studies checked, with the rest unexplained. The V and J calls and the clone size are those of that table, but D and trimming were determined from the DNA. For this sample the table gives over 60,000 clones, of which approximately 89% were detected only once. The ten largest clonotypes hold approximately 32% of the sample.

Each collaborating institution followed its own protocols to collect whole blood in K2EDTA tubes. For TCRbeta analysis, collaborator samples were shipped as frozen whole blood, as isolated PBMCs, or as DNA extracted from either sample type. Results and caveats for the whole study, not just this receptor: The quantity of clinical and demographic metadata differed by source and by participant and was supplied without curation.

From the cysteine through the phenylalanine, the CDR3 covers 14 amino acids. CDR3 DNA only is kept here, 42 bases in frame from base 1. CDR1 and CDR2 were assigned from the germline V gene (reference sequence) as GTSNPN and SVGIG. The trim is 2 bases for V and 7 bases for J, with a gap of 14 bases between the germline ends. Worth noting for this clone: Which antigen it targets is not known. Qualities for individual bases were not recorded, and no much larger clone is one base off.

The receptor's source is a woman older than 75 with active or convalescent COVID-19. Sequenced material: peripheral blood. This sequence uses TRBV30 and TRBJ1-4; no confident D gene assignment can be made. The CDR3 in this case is CAWSRLKRGEKLFF. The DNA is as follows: TGTGCCTGGAGTCGTCTCAAACGGGGTGAAAAACTGTTTTTT.